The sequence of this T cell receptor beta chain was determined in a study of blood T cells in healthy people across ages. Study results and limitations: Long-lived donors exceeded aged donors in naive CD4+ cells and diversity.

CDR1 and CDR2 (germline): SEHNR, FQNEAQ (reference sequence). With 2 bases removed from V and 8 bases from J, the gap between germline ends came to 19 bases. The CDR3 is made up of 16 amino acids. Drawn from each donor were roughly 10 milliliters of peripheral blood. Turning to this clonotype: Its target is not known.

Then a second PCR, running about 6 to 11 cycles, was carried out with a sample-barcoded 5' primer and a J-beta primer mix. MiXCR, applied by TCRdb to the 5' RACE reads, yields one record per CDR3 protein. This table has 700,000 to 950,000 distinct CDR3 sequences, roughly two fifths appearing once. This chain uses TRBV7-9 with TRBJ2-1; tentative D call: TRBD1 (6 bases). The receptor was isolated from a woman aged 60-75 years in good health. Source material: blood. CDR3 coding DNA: TGTGCCAGCAGCTTAAATCCGCAGGGGAGCCACGATGAGCAGTTCTTC. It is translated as CASSLNPQGSHDEQFF.